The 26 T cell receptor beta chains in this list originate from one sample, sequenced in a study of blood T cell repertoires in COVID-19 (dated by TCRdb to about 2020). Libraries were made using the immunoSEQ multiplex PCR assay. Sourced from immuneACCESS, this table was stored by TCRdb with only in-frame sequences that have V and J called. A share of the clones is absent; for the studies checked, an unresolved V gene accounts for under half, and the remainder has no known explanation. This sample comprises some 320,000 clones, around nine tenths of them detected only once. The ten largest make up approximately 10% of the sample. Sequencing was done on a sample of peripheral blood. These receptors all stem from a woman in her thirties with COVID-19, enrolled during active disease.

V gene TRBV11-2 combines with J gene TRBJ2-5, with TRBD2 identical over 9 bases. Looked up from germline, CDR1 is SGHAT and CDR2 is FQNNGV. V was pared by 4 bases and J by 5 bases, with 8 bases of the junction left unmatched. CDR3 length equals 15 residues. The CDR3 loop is CASSSGQRGAETQYF. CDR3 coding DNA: TGTGCCAGCAGCTCAGGGCAGCGGGGGGCGGAGACCCAGTACTTC.

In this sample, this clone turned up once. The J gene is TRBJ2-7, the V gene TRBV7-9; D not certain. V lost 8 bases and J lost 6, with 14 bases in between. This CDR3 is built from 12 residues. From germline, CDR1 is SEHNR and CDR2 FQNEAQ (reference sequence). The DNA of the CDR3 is TGTGCCAGCGCCAGTCTCTCGGGCGAGCAGTACTTC. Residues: CASASLSGEQYF.

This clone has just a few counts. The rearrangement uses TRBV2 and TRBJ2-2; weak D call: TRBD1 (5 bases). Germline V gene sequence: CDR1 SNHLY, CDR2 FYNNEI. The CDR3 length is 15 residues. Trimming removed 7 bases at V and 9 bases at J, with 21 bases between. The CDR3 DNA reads TGTGCCAGCACCCTGCGATCAGGGAACGTCCGGGAGCTGTTTTTT. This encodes CASTLRSGNVRELFF.

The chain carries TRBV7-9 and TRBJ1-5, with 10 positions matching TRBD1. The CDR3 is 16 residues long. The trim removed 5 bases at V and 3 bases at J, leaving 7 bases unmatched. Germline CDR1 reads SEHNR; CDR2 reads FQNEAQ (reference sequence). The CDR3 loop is CASSAGTGASNQPQHF. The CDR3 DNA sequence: TGTGCCAGCAGCGCGGGGACAGGGGCTTCCAATCAGCCCCAGCATTTT.

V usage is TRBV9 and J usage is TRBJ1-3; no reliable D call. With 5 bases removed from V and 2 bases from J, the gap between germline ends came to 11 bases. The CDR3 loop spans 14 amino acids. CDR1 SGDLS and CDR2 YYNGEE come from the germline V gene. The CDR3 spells CASSPRNAGNTIYF. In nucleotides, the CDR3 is TGTGCCAGCAGTCCTAGAAACGCTGGAAACACCATATATTTT.

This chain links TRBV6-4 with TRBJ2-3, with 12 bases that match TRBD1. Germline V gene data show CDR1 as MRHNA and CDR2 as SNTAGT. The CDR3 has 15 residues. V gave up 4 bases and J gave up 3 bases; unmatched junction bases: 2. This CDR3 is CASSGDRGPTDTQYF. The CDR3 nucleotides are TGTGCCAGCAGTGGGGACAGGGGGCCGACAGATACGCAGTATTTT.

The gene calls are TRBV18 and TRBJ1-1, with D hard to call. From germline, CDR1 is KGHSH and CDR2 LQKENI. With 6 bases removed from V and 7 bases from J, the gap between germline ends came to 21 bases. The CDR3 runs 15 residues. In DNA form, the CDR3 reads TGTGCCAGCTCGTCCAATATCGCATCCGGGATTGAAGCTTTCTTT. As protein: CASSSNIASGIEAFF.

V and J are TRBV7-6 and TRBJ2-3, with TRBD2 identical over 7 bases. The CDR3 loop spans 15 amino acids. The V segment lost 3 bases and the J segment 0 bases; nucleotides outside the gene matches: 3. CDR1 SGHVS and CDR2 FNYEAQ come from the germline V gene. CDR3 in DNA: TGTGCCAGCAGCTTGGGGGGGTTTAGCACAGATACGCAGTATTTT. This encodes CASSLGGFSTDTQYF. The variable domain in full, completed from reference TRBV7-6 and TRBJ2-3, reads GAGVSQSPRYKVTKRGQDVALRCDPISGHVSLYWYRQALGQGPEFLTYFNYEAQQDKSGLPNDRFSAERPEGSISTLTIQRTEQRDSAMYRCASSLGGFSTDTQYFGPGTRLTVL.

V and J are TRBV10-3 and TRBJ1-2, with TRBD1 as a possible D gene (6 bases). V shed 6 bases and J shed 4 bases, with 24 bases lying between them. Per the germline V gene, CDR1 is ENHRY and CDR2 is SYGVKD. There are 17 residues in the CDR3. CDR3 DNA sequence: TGTGCCATCAGCCGGACAGAAAACGACCTACCTCGCTATGGCTACACCTTC. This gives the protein CAISRTENDLPRYGYTF.

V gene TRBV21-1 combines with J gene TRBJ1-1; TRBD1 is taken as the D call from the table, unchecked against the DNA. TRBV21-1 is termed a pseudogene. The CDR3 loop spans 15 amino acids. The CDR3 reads CASSKGTGANTEAFF. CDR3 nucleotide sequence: TGTGCCAGCAGCAAAGGGACAGGGGCGAACACTGAAGCTTTCTTT.

Here the CDR3 DNA reads TGTGCCAGCAGCGTACAGGGCGGAGGGTACTATGGCTACACCTTC. Residues: CASSVQGGGYYGYTF. This chain links TRBV9 with TRBJ1-2; a weak D match, TRBD1 (5 bases). The CDR3 is made up of 15 amino acids. Germline V lookup: CDR1 SGDLS, CDR2 YYNGEE. V lost 1 base and J lost 3, with 13 bases in between.

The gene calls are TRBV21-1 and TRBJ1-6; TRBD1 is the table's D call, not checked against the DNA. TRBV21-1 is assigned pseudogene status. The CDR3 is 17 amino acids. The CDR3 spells CASSKGPGQGHNSPLHF. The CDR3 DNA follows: TGTGCCAGCAGCAAAGGGCCGGGACAGGGACATAATTCACCCCTCCACTTT.

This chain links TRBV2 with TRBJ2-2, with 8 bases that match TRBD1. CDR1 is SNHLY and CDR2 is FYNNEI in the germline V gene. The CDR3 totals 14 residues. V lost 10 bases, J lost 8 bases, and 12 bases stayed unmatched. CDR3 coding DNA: TGTGCCACAAGAGACGGGACAGGACGGGGGGAGCTGTTTTTT. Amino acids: CATRDGTGRGELFF.

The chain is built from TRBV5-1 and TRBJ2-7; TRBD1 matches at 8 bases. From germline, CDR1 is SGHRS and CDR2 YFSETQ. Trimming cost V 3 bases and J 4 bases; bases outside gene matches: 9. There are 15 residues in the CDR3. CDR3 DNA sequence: TGCGCCAGCAGCTATGAAGGACAGGGTGTGTACGAGCAGTACTTC. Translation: CASSYEGQGVYEQYF.

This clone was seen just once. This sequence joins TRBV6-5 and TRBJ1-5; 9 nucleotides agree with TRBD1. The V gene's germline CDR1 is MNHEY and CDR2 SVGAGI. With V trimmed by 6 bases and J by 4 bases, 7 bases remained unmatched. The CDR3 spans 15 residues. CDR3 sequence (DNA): TGTGCCAGCAGCTGGGGACAGGGATATAATCAGCCCCAGCATTTT. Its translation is CASSWGQGYNQPQHF.

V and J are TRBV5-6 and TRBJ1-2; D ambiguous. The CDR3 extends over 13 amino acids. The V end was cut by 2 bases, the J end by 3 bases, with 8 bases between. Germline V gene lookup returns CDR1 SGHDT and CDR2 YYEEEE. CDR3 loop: CASSLSGDYGYTF. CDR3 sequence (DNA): TGTGCCAGCAGCTTATCAGGTGACTATGGCTACACCTTC.

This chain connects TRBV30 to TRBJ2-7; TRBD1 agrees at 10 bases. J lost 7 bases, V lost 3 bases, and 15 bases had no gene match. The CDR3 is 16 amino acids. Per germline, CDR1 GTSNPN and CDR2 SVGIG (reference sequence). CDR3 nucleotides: TGTGCCTGGAGCGTTACCTCGGGACAGGGGAGTAGAGAGCAGTACTTC. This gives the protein CAWSVTSGQGSREQYF.

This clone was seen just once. CDR3 DNA sequence: TGTGCCAGCTCACCATATAGGCAGGTGGGCACAGATACGCAGTATTTT. This gives the protein CASSPYRQVGTDTQYF. The V and J genes are TRBV18 and TRBJ2-3; no clear D. The germline CDR1 and CDR2 sequences are KGHSH and LQKENI. V gave up 2 bases and J gave up 1 base, with 13 bases separating them. This CDR3 comprises 16 residues.

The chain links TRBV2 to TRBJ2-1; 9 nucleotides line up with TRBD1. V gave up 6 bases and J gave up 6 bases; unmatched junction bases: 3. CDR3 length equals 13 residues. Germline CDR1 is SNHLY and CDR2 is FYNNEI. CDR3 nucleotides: TGTGCCAGCAGACAGGGGGCAGGCAATGAGCAGTTCTTC. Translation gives CASRQGAGNEQFF.

The chain's CDR3 is CASSLRKDSRSRTLNTEAFF. Written as DNA, the CDR3 is TGTGCCAGCAGCTTACGAAAGGACAGCCGAAGTCGAACCCTGAACACTGAAGCTTTCTTT. The chain carries TRBV28 and TRBJ1-1; D may be TRBD1 (6 bases). Trimming took 6 bases from V and 0 from J, leaving 29 bases between them. The CDR3 is 20 residues long. Germline V CDR1 and CDR2: MDHEN, SYDVKM.

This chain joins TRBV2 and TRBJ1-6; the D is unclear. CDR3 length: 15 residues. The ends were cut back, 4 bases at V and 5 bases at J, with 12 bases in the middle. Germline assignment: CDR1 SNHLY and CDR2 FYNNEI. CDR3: CASSALGRDNSPLHF. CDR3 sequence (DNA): TGTGCCAGCAGTGCTTTAGGTCGGGATAATTCACCCCTCCACTTT.

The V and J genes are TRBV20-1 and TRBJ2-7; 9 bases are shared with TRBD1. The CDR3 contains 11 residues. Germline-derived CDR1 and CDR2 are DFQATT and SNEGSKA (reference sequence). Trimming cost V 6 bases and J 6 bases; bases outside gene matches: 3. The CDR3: CSARTGAEQYF. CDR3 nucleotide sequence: TGCAGTGCACGGACAGGGGCCGAGCAGTACTTC.

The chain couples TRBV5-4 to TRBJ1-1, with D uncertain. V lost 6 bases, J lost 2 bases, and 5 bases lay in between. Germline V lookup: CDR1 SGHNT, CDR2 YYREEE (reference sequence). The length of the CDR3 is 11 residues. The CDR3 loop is CASIKNTEAFF. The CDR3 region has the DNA TGTGCCAGCATCAAAAACACTGAAGCTTTCTTT.

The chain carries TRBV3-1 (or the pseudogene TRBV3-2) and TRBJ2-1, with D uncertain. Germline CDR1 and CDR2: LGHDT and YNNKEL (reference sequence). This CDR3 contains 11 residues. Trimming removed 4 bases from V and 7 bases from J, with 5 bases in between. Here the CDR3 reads CASSLFNEQFF. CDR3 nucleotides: TGTGCCAGCAGCCTATTTAATGAGCAGTTCTTC.

Here the CDR3 reads CASRLDIDSGNTIYF. Here the CDR3 DNA reads TGCGCCAGCAGGCTGGACATCGACTCTGGAAACACCATATATTTT. The chain employs TRBV10-1 and TRBJ1-3, with a weak D call TRBD1 (5 bases). The V gene's germline CDR1 is WNHNN and CDR2 SYGVQD (reference sequence). This CDR3 is 15 amino acids long. Trimming removed 6 bases from V and 0 bases from J, with 12 bases in between.

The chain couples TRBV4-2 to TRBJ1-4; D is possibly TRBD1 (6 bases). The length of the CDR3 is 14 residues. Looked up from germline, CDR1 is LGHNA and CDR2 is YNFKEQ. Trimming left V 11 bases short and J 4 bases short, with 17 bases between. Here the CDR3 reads CACKGTGRNEKLFF. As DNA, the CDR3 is TGTGCCTGTAAGGGCACAGGGCGTAATGAAAAACTGTTTTTT.